This note documents a single T cell receptor (beta chain) sequence. The target antigen is unknown. Some clones are missing from TCRdb's copy, which holds only in-frame ones; the method was immunoSEQ multiplex PCR. The sample lists approximately 12,000 clones; 90% were seen once. These data are taken from a study of chemoradiotherapy in HPV16-positive cancers. Study-level background: Candidate HPV-specific clones and shared TCR motifs came from a couple of HPV16-positive patients.

General study points: Non-HPV-specific T cells did not expand in tumors during treatment, whereas candidate HPV-specific clones and E7-related motifs did. Only a couple of HPV16-positive patients supplied the functional HPV-specificity definition.

The germline gives CDR1 LGHNA, CDR2 YNFKEQ. Deletions cut 3 bases from V and 6 bases from J, with 5 bases between. This CDR3 has 12 residues. The rearrangement uses TRBV4-2 and TRBJ1-4; D gene ambiguous. Collection took place from a patient who underwent chemoradiotherapy. The TCR comes from a human donor with HPV-associated anogenital cancer. For the CDR3, the DNA is TGTGCCAGCAGCCAGGCAGATGAAAAACTGTTTTTT. The encoded protein is CASSQADEKLFF.